One TCR beta chain is described in this entry. Its antigen remains unidentified. The sample belongs to a study of siplizumab effects on memory and regulatory T cells. The overall study: The authors ran mixed lymphocyte reactions in pairs, with siplizumab at roughly 1.1 ug/mL or without drug. Study-level findings and limits: Unstimulated subsets were the mapping target of only a minor fraction of alloreactive clones. Under siplizumab, an average roughly 70% of mappable alloreactive CD4+ clones were Treg-derived, compared with 25% to 30% in controls.

A 37°C coculture lasting approximately 6 days was applied to the mixed lymphocyte reaction cells. Clones were sequenced by immunoSEQ multiplex PCR, and TCRdb holds only the in-frame ones, with some missing. The sample lists 3,000 to 4,000 clones; around half were seen once. Trimming pared 6 bases from V and 4 bases from J, leaving 9 bases between. Germline CDR1 reads SNHLY; CDR2 reads FYNNEI. CDR3 size: 12 residues. The rearrangement links TRBV2 to TRBJ1-2, with D possibly matching TRBD1 (5 bases). The receptor's source is a human donor in good health; the cells came from an allogeneic mixed lymphocyte reaction. Sequencing input: CFSE-low (dividing) CD4+ T cells sorted from an allogeneic mixed lymphocyte reaction. In DNA form, the CDR3 reads TGTGCCAGCAGGACCGACAGCTATGGCTACACCTTC. The encoded protein is CASRTDSYGYTF.